A selection of T cell receptor beta chains follows, all from one sample in a study of long-term antiretroviral therapy in people with HIV. TCRdb keeps only in-frame clones here, not all; method: immunoSEQ multiplex PCR. The sample records roughly 33,000 clones, about three quarters being singletons. The sample here was unsorted PBMCs, taken 2 years after starting antiretroviral therapy. The receptors stem from a woman in her 50s with HIV. CDR3s include the opening cysteine and the closing phenylalanine or tryptophan. The order of the fields is clone size, J gene, V gene, D gene, CDR3 DNA, CDR3 protein. The D gene is left open where the match is weak. A clone size is listed for some rows: how often the clone was seen (once, few, many), or a class if it is expanded.

clone size: .; J gene: TRBJ2-7; V gene: TRBV7-9; D gene: .; CDR3 DNA: TGTGCCAGCAGCTGGATTAGTCAATACGAGCAGTACTTC; CDR3 protein: CASSWISQYEQYF
clone size: few; J gene: TRBJ1-4; V gene: TRBV28; D gene: TRBD1; CDR3 DNA: TGTGCCAGCAGTTTGTTAACAGGGGGTGAAAAACTGTTTTTT; CDR3 protein: CASSLLTGGEKLFF
clone size: .; J gene: TRBJ1-2; V gene: TRBV6-5; D gene: .; CDR3 DNA: TGTGCCAGCAGTTACTCCCGGAAAAACTATGGCTACACCTTC; CDR3 protein: CASSYSRKNYGYTF
clone size: .; J gene: TRBJ2-1; V gene: TRBV29-1; D gene: .; CDR3 DNA: TGCAGCGTTGCGAGTGCCCTCTACAATGAGCAGTTCTTC; CDR3 protein: CSVASALYNEQFF
clone size: .; J gene: TRBJ2-1; V gene: TRBV2; D gene: .; CDR3 DNA: TGTGCCAGCAGTTGGCCTCCTATGCAGTTCTTC; CDR3 protein: CASSWPPMQFF
clone size: .; J gene: TRBJ2-3; V gene: TRBV7-2; D gene: .; CDR3 DNA: TGTGCCAGCAGCTTTCTTGTCACAGATACGCAGTATTTT; CDR3 protein: CASSFLVTDTQYF
clone size: .; J gene: TRBJ1-1; V gene: TRBV5-6; D gene: .; CDR3 DNA: TGTGCCAGCAGCTTGACCCAACTGGAGCGAGCTTTCTTT; CDR3 protein: CASSLTQLERAFF
clone size: .; J gene: TRBJ2-2; V gene: TRBV19; D gene: .; CDR3 DNA: TGTGCCAGTAGTACGACAGGCGCAGCGAACACCGGGGAGCTGTTTTTT; CDR3 protein: CASSTTGAANTGELFF
clone size: .; J gene: TRBJ1-5; V gene: TRBV27; D gene: .; CDR3 DNA: TGTGCCAGCAGTTCCCGTCGACATGTCGGCCAGCCCCAGCATTTT; CDR3 protein: CASSSRRHVGQPQHF
clone size: .; J gene: TRBJ2-1; V gene: TRBV5-6; D gene: .; CDR3 DNA: TGTGCCAGCAGCTGGGCGAGCGAGCAGTTCTTC; CDR3 protein: CASSWASEQFF
clone size: few; J gene: TRBJ1-2; V gene: TRBV6-5; D gene: .; CDR3 DNA: TGTGCCAGCGCCTTCGCATCATTAGCTGGCTACACCTTC; CDR3 protein: CASAFASLAGYTF
clone size: .; J gene: TRBJ1-5; V gene: TRBV4-1; D gene: .; CDR3 DNA: TGCGCCAGCACCCCTGGGACTTATAGCAATCAGCCCCAGCATTTT; CDR3 protein: CASTPGTYSNQPQHF
clone size: .; J gene: TRBJ1-4; V gene: TRBV9; D gene: .; CDR3 DNA: TGTGCCAGCAGCGTAGACGGGCTTCCTAATGAAAAACTGTTTTTT; CDR3 protein: CASSVDGLPNEKLFF
clone size: .; J gene: TRBJ1-1; V gene: TRBV5-6; D gene: .; CDR3 DNA: TGTGCCAGCAGCTTGGTAGGGGCCACTGAAGCTTTCTTT; CDR3 protein: CASSLVGATEAFF
clone size: .; J gene: TRBJ1-6; V gene: TRBV7-3; D gene: .; CDR3 DNA: TGTGCCAGCAGCTTGGGCGGAGATAATTCACCCCTCCACTTT; CDR3 protein: CASSLGGDNSPLHF
clone size: .; J gene: TRBJ2-3; V gene: TRBV2; D gene: TRBD1; CDR3 DNA: TGTGCCAGCACCGAAACAGGGGTGGCAGATACGCAGTATTTT; CDR3 protein: CASTETGVADTQYF
clone size: .; J gene: TRBJ1-2; V gene: TRBV5-6; D gene: .; CDR3 DNA: TGTGCCAGCAGCTTTTTAGATGTTCCAAGGGGCTATGGCTACACCTTC; CDR3 protein: CASSFLDVPRGYGYTF
clone size: .; J gene: TRBJ1-2; V gene: TRBV12-5; D gene: TRBD1; CDR3 DNA: TGTGCTAGTGGTTTGCCCAGGACAGGGTACTATGGCTACACCTTC; CDR3 protein: CASGLPRTGYYGYTF
clone size: once; J gene: TRBJ2-3; V gene: TRBV10-3; D gene: .; CDR3 DNA: TGTGCCATCAGTGAGTGGGGGGCGGCAGGGGGCACAGATACGCAGTATTTT; CDR3 protein: CAISEWGAAGGTDTQYF
clone size: .; J gene: TRBJ1-6; V gene: TRBV7-9; D gene: .; CDR3 DNA: TGTGCCAGCAGCAGCTGGCGGGGGGCAGGGAATTCACCCCTCCACTTT; CDR3 protein: CASSSWRGAGNSPLHF
clone size: .; J gene: TRBJ2-7; V gene: TRBV7-9; D gene: TRBD1; CDR3 DNA: TGTGCCAGCAGCTTAGGGGGCCCCGGGACAGTGTCCTACGAGCAGTACTTC; CDR3 protein: CASSLGGPGTVSYEQYF
clone size: few; J gene: TRBJ1-5; V gene: TRBV4-2; D gene: TRBD1; CDR3 DNA: TGTGCCAGCAGCCAGGACAGGGAAGTTCAGCCCCAGCATTTT; CDR3 protein: CASSQDREVQPQHF
clone size: few; J gene: TRBJ2-2; V gene: TRBV5-1; D gene: TRBD1; CDR3 DNA: TGCGCCAGCAGCCCTGGGACAGGGGGCTTTGTCACCGGGGAGCTGTTTTTT; CDR3 protein: CASSPGTGGFVTGELFF
clone size: .; J gene: TRBJ2-3; V gene: TRBV6-6; D gene: TRBD2; CDR3 DNA: TGTGCCAGCAGAAGACTAGCGGGGGGGGAGGTAGATACGCAGTATTTT; CDR3 protein: CASRRLAGGEVDTQYF
clone size: few; J gene: TRBJ1-2; V gene: TRBV6-1; D gene: .; CDR3 DNA: TGTGCCAGCAGTGAAGCGCAAATGATAGGAGGCTACACCTTC; CDR3 protein: CASSEAQMIGGYTF
clone size: once; J gene: TRBJ1-1; V gene: TRBV11-2; D gene: .; CDR3 DNA: TGTGCCAGCAGCTTAGTTGGACAAAACACTGAAGCTTTCTTT; CDR3 protein: CASSLVGQNTEAFF
clone size: few; J gene: TRBJ2-2; V gene: TRBV7-2; D gene: .; CDR3 DNA: TGTGCCAGCAGCTATACCAGGGATTCCGGGGAGCTGTTTTTT; CDR3 protein: CASSYTRDSGELFF
clone size: .; J gene: TRBJ1-5; V gene: TRBV6-5; D gene: .; CDR3 DNA: TGTGCCAGCAGTTATGGGCAGTTCAGCAATCAGCCCCAGCATTTT; CDR3 protein: CASSYGQFSNQPQHF
clone size: .; J gene: TRBJ1-2; V gene: TRBV27; D gene: TRBD1; CDR3 DNA: TGTGCCAGCAGTTTATCGGTAAAGGGACAGGGATTACATGGGGGCTACACCTTC; CDR3 protein: CASSLSVKGQGLHGGYTF
clone size: .; J gene: TRBJ1-1; V gene: TRBV5-1; D gene: .; CDR3 DNA: TGCGCCAGCAGCTCCGACTGGCGGGGGAACACTGAAGCTTTCTTT; CDR3 protein: CASSSDWRGNTEAFF
clone size: .; J gene: TRBJ2-7; V gene: TRBV7-9; D gene: TRBD2; CDR3 DNA: TGTGCCAGCAGCTTAGATGGACTCCGGGGGGTCTACTTC; CDR3 protein: CASSLDGLRGVYF
clone size: .; J gene: TRBJ2-3; V gene: TRBV5-1; D gene: .; CDR3 DNA: TGCGCCAGCACGGGGAACACAGATACGCAGTATTTT; CDR3 protein: CASTGNTDTQYF
clone size: .; J gene: TRBJ1-1; V gene: TRBV18; D gene: TRBD1; CDR3 DNA: TGTGCCAGCTCACCGGGACAGCAGAACACTGAAGCTTTCTTT; CDR3 protein: CASSPGQQNTEAFF
clone size: .; J gene: TRBJ2-6; V gene: TRBV5-1; D gene: .; CDR3 DNA: TGCGCCAGCAGCTATAAAAAGGACACGCTTGGGGCCAACGTCCTGACTTTC; CDR3 protein: CASSYKKDTLGANVLTF
clone size: .; J gene: TRBJ2-1; V gene: TRBV11-2; D gene: TRBD1; CDR3 DNA: TGTGCCAGCAGTCGGGACCGGGACAGGACCCGCAATGAGCAGTTCTTC; CDR3 protein: CASSRDRDRTRNEQFF
clone size: .; J gene: TRBJ2-3; V gene: TRBV27; D gene: .; CDR3 DNA: TGTGCCAGCAGTTTAGGTGTGTCGACTAGCACAGATACGCAGTATTTT; CDR3 protein: CASSLGVSTSTDTQYF
clone size: few; J gene: TRBJ2-1; V gene: TRBV7-9; D gene: .; CDR3 DNA: TGTGCCAGCAGCTACATTTCGACCGCTGAGCAGTTCTTC; CDR3 protein: CASSYISTAEQFF
clone size: .; J gene: TRBJ2-1; V gene: TRBV7-3; D gene: TRBD2; CDR3 DNA: TGTGCCAGCAGCCCCCGGGCCATAATTAGCGGGGGGACCTACAATGAGCAGTTCTTC; CDR3 protein: CASSPRAIISGGTYNEQFF
clone size: .; J gene: TRBJ1-2; V gene: TRBV6-6; D gene: .; CDR3 DNA: TGTGCCAGCAGCACCTGGGAAAGGCGCTCTAACTATGGCTACACCTTC; CDR3 protein: CASSTWERRSNYGYTF
clone size: few; J gene: TRBJ2-1; V gene: TRBV30; D gene: .; CDR3 DNA: TGTGCCTGGAAGGAGGGAACCTACAATGAGCAGTTCTTC; CDR3 protein: CAWKEGTYNEQFF
clone size: .; J gene: TRBJ1-3; V gene: TRBV29-1; D gene: .; CDR3 DNA: TGCAGCGTTGGTTCTACGGCGGACGGAAACACCATATATTTT; CDR3 protein: CSVGSTADGNTIYF
clone size: .; J gene: TRBJ2-1; V gene: TRBV29-1; D gene: .; CDR3 DNA: TGCAGCGCCTTAGGGGGAGGCCGGCCTCGCTTCTTC; CDR3 protein: CSALGGGRPRFF
clone size: .; J gene: TRBJ1-1; V gene: TRBV29-1; D gene: .; CDR3 DNA: TGCAGCGTGTCTGGGCAGCCGAACACTGAAGCTTTCTTT; CDR3 protein: CSVSGQPNTEAFF
clone size: .; J gene: TRBJ2-1; V gene: TRBV20-1; D gene: .; CDR3 DNA: TGCAGTGCTACGCGGGTGTGGGAGCAGTTCTTC; CDR3 protein: CSATRVWEQFF
clone size: .; J gene: TRBJ2-2; V gene: TRBV27; D gene: .; CDR3 DNA: TGTGCCAGCAGTCCCTACCTCTCAGGGGTCGGCGGGGAGCTGTTTTTT; CDR3 protein: CASSPYLSGVGGELFF
clone size: .; J gene: TRBJ1-3; V gene: TRBV18; D gene: .; CDR3 DNA: TGTGCCAGCTCCCCCCCCTTGGGGGTTGGAAACACCATATATTTT; CDR3 protein: CASSPPLGVGNTIYF
clone size: few; J gene: TRBJ1-6; V gene: TRBV6-1; D gene: .; CDR3 DNA: TGTGCCAGCAGTGAAACCATAGGGTACAATTCACCCCTCCACTTT; CDR3 protein: CASSETIGYNSPLHF